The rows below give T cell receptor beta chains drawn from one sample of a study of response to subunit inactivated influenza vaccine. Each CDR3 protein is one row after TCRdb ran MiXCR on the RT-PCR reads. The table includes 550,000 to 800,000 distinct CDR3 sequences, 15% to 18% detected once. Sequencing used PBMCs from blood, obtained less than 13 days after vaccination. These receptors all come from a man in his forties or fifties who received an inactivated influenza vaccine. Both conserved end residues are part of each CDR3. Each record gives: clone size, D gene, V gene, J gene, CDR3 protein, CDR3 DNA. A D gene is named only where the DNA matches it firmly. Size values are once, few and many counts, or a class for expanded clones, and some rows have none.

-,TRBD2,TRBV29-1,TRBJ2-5,CSVEYYTASGRSRETQYF,TGCAGCGTTGAGTACTATACGGCAAGCGGGAGGAGTAGGGAGACCCAGTACTTC
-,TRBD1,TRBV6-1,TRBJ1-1,CASSESTGGEEAFF,TGTGCCAGCAGTGAGTCGACAGGGGGTGAAGAGGCGTTCTTT
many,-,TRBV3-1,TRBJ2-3,CASSQGGLLSTDTQYF,TGTGCCAGCAGCCAAGGTGGGCTCCTTAGCACAGATACGCAGTATTTT
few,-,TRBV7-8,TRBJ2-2,CASSPYNTGELFF,TGTGCCAGCAGCCCCTATAACACCGGGGAGCTGTTTTTT
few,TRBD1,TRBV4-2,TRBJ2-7,CASSHSRDRGIYEQYF,TGTGCCAGCAGCCACTCCCGGGACAGGGGGATCTACGAGCAGTACTTC
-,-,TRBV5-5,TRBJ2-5,CASRIAVETQYF,TGTGCCAGCAGAATAGCTGTTGAGACCCAGTACTTC
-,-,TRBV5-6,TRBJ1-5,CASSLGPADTQHF,TGTGCCAGCAGCTTGGGGCCAGCAGATACGCAGCATTTT
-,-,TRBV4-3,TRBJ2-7,CASSQEQADYEQYF,TGCGCCAGCAGCCAAGAACAGGCGGACTACGAGCAGTACTTC
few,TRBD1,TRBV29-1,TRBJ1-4,CSVGSQGALANEKLFF,TGCAGCGTAGGCTCACAGGGGGCGCTTGCTAATGAAAAACTGTTTTTT
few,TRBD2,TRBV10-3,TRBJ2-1,CAISDPSSGSNEQFF,TGTGCCATCAGTGACCCTTCTAGCGGGAGCAATGAGCAGTTCTTC
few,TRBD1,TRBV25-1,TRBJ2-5,CASSELTGTGQETQYF,TGTGCCAGCAGTGAATTGACGGGGACAGGCCAAGAGACCCAGTACTTC
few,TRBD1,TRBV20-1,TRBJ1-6,CSGALKRTGGGMAPLHF,TGCAGTGGGGCCTTAAAACGGACAGGGGGAGGGATGGCACCCCTCCACTTT
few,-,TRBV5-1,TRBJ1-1,CASSFVAMNTEAFF,TGCGCCAGCAGCTTTGTGGCTATGAACACTGAAGCTTTCTTT
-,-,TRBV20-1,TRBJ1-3,CSASRRAGNTIYF,TGCAGTGCCAGTCGCAGGGCTGGAAACACCATATATTTT
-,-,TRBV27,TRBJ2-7,CASSPTARQRFYEQYF,TGTGCCAGCAGTCCGACAGCCCGCCAGAGATTCTACGAGCAGTACTTC
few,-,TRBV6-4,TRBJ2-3,CASSLNNGDTQYF,TGTGCCAGCAGTCTGAACAATGGAGATACGCAGTATTTT